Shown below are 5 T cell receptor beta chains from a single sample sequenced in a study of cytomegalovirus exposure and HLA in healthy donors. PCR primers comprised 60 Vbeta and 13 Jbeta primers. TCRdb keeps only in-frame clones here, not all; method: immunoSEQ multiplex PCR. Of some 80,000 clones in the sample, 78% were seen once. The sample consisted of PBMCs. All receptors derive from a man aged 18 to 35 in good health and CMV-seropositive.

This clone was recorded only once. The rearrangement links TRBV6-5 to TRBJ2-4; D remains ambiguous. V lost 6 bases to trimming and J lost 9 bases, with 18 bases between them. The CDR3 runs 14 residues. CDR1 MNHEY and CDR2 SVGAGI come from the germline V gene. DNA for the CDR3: TGTGCCAGCAGAGCCGAGTACAGAGTAAGCATTCAGTACTTC. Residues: CASRAEYRVSIQYF.

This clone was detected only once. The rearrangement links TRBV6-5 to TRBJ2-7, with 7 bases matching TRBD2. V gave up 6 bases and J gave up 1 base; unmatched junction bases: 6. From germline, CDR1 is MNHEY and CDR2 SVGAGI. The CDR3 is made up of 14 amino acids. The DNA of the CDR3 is TGTGCCAGCAGCCAGCTAGCGGTGTCCTACGAGCAGTACTTC. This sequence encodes CASSQLAVSYEQYF.

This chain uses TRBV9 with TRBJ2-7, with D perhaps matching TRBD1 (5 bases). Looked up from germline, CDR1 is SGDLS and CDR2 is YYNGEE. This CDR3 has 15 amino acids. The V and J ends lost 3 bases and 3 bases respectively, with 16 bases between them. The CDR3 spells CASSATTDRDYEQYF. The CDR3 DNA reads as TGTGCCAGCAGCGCCACGACTGACAGAGACTACGAGCAGTACTTC.

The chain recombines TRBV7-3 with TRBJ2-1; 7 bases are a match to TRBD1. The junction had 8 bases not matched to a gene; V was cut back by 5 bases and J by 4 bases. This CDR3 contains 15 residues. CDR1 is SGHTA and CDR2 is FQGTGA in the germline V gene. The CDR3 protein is CASSRRQGVYNEQFF. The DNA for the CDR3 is TGTGCCAGCAGCCGACGACAGGGAGTATACAATGAGCAGTTCTTC.

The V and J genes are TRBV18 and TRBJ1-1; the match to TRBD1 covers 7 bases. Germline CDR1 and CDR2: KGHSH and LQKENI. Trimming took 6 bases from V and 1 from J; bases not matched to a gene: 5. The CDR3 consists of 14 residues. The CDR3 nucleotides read TGTGCCAGCTCTCCGAGACAGGGGAACACTGAAGCTTTCTTT. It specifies CASSPRQGNTEAFF.